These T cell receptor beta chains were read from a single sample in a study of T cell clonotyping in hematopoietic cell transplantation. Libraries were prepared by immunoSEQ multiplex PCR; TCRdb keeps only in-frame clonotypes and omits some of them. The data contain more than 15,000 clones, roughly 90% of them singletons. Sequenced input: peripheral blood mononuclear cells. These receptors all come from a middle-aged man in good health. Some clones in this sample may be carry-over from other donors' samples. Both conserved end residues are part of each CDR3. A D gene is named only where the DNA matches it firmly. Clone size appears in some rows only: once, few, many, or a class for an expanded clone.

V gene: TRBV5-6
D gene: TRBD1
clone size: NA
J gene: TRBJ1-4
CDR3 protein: CASSPGGQGGREKLFF
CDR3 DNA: TGTGCCAGCAGCCCTGGCGGTCAGGGGGGTCGGGAAAAACTGTTTTTT

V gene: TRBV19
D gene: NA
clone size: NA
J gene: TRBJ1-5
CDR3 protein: CASSSRGDQPQHF
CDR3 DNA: TGTGCCAGTAGTAGCAGGGGAGATCAGCCCCAGCATTTT

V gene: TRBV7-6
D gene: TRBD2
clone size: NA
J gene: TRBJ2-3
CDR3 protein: CASSLVGGRTDTQYF
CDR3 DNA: TGTGCCAGCAGCTTAGTGGGCGGGAGGACAGATACGCAGTATTTT

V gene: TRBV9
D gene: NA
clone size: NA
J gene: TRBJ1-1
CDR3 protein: CASSPHTGPGGTEAFF
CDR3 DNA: TGTGCCAGCAGCCCTCACACGGGCCCCGGAGGGACTGAAGCTTTCTTT

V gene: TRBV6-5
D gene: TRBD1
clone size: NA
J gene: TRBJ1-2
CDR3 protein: CASSQGAFYGYTF
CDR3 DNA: TGTGCCAGCTCGCAGGGGGCGTTTTATGGCTACACCTTC

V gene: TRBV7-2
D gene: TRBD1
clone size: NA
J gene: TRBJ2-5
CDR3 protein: CASSSGQGQKETQYF
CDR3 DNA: TGTGCCAGCAGCTCTGGACAGGGGCAAAAAGAGACCCAGTACTTC

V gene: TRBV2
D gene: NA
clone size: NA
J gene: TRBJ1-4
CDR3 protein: CASVGGSEKLFF
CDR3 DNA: TGTGCCAGCGTTGGGGGGAGTGAAAAACTGTTTTTT

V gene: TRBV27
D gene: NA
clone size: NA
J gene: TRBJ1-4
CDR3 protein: CASRGAGNEKLFF
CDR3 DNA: TGTGCCAGCAGGGGCGCAGGTAATGAAAAACTGTTTTTT

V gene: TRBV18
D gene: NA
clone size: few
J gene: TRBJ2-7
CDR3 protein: CASSPGTGGPYEQYF
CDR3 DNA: TGTGCCAGCTCACCAGGGACCGGAGGCCCTTACGAGCAGTACTTC

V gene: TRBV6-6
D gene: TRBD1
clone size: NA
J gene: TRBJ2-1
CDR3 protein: CASSTGTGVVYEQFF
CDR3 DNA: TGTGCCAGCAGCACCGGGACAGGGGTCGTCTATGAGCAGTTCTTC

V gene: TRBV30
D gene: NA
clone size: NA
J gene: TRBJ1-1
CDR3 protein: CAWSPSPGAEAFF
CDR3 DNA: TGTGCCTGGAGCCCTTCCCCGGGCGCTGAAGCTTTCTTT

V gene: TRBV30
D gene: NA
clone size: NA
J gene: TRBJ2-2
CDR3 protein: CAWTGFSTGELFF
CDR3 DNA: TGTGCCTGGACAGGATTTAGTACCGGGGAGCTGTTTTTT

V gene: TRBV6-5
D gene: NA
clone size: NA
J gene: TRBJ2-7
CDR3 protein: CASSYQGRSYEQYF
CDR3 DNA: TGTGCCAGCAGTTACCAGGGGAGGTCCTACGAGCAGTACTTC

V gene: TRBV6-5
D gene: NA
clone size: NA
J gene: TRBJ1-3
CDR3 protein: CASSAPWDTIYF
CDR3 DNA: TGTGCCAGCAGTGCCCCGTGGGACACCATATATTTT

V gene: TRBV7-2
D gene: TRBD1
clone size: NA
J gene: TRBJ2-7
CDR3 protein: CASSSATGNEQYF
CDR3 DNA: TGTGCCAGCAGCTCCGCGACAGGGAACGAGCAGTACTTC

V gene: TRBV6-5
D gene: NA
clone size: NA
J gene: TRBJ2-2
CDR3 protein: CASSYSIFGELFF
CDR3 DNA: TGTGCCAGCAGTTACTCGATTTTTGGGGAGCTGTTTTTT

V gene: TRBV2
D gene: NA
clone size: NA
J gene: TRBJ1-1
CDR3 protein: CASSEYGRVEAFF
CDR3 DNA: TGTGCCAGCAGTGAATACGGGAGGGTTGAAGCTTTCTTT

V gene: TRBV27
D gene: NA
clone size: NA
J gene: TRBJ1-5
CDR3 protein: CASSVRDSNQPQHF
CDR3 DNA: TGTGCCAGCAGTGTCCGGGACAGCAATCAGCCCCAGCATTTT

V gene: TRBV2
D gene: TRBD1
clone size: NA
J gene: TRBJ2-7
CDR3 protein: CASRTRQGSYEQYF
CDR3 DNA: TGTGCCAGCAGAACCAGACAGGGGAGCTACGAGCAGTACTTC

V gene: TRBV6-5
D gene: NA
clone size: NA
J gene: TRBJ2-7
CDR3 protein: CASSYTENYEQYF
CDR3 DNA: TGTGCCAGCAGTTACACGGAAAACTACGAGCAGTACTTC

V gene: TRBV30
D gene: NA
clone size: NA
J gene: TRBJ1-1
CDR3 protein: CAWRAGDKAFF
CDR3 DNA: TGTGCCTGGAGGGCAGGGGATAAAGCTTTCTTT

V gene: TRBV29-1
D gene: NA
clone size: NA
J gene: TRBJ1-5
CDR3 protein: CSVGSGGIDQPQHF
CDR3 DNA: TGCAGCGTCGGATCGGGGGGGATTGATCAGCCCCAGCATTTT

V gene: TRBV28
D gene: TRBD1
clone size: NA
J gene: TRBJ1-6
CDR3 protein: CASSSYRGGDSPLHF
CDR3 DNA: TGTGCCAGCAGTTCGTACAGGGGTGGGGATTCACCCCTCCACTTT

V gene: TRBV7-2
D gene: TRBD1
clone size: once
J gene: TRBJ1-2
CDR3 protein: CASSFLGQGNGYTF
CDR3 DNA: TGTGCCAGCAGCTTTTTAGGACAGGGGAATGGCTACACCTTC

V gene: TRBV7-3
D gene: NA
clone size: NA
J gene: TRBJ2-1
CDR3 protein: CASSPGTRAGEQFF
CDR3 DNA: TGTGCCAGCAGCCCCGGGACACGGGCAGGAGAGCAGTTCTTC

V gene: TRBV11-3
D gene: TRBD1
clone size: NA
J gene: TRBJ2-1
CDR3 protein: CASSLEGTGLNEQFF
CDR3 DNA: TGTGCCAGCAGCTTAGAGGGGACAGGGCTGAATGAGCAGTTCTTC

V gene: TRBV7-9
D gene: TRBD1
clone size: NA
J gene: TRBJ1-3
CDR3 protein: CASSTGQVLSGNTIYF
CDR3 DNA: TGTGCCAGCAGCACGGGACAGGTCCTCTCTGGAAACACCATATATTTT

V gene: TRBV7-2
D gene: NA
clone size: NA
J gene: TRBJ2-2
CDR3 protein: CASSSSSGRGITGELFF
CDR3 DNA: TGTGCCAGCAGCTCTTCCTCTGGAAGGGGGATCACCGGGGAGCTGTTTTTT

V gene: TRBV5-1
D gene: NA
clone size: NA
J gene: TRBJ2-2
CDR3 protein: CASSLERRRLFF
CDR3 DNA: TGCGCCAGCAGCTTGGAGAGGAGAAGGCTGTTTTTT

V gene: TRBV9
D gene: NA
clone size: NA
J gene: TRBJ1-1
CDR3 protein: CASSSGGGTEAFF
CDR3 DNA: TGTGCCAGCAGCTCCGGGGGGGGGACTGAAGCTTTCTTT

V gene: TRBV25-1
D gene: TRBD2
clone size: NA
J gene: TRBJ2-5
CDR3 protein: CASSEPGRRETQYF
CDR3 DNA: TGTGCCAGCAGTGAGCCCGGGAGGCGAGAGACCCAGTACTTC

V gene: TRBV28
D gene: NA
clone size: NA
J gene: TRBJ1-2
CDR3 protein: CASSLSDIYGYTF
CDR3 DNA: TGTGCCAGCAGTTTATCCGACATCTATGGCTACACCTTC

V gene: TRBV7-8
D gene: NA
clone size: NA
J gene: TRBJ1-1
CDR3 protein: CASGRDENTEAFF
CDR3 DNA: TGTGCCAGCGGCCGGGACGAGAACACTGAAGCTTTCTTT

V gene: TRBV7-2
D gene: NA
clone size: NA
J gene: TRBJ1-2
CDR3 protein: CASNSDGPGGYTF
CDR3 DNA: TGTGCCAGCAACTCCGACGGACCGGGAGGCTACACCTTC

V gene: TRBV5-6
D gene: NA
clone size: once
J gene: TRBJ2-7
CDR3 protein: CASSLAKYYEQYF
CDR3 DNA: TGTGCCAGCAGCTTGGCCAAGTACTACGAGCAGTACTTC

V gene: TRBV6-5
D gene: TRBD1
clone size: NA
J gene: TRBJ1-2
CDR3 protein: CASSRQGAFNYGYTF
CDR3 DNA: TGTGCCAGCAGTAGACAGGGGGCCTTTAACTATGGCTACACCTTC

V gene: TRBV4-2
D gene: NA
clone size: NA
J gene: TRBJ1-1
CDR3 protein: CASSQETAGGTEAFF
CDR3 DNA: TGTGCCAGCAGCCAAGAGACAGCGGGGGGGACTGAAGCTTTCTTT

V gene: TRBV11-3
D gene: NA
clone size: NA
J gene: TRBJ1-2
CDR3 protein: CASSLDTANYGYTF
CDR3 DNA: TGTGCCAGCAGCTTAGATACGGCTAACTATGGCTACACCTTC

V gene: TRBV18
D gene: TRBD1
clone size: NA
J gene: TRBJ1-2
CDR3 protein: CASSPGQTNYGYTF
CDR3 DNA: TGTGCCAGCTCACCGGGACAGACTAACTATGGCTACACCTTC

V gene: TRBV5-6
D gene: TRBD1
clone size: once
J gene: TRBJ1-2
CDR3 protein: CATGTGGAKGYTF
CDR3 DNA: TGTGCCACCGGGACAGGGGGCGCGAAAGGCTACACCTTC

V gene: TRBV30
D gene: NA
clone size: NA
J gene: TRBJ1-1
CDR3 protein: CAWGVTNTEAFF
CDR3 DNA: TGTGCCTGGGGGGTGACCAACACTGAAGCTTTCTTT

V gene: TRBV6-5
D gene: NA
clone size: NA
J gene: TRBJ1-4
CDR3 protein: CATKDQGWNEKLFF
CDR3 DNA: TGTGCCACCAAAGATCAGGGTTGGAATGAAAAACTGTTTTTT

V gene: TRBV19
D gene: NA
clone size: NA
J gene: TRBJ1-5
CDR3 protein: CASTLGHNSNQPQHF
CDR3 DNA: TGTGCCAGTACCTTGGGACACAATAGCAATCAGCCCCAGCATTTT

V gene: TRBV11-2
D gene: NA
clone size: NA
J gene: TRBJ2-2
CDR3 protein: CASSPSPGELFF
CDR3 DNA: TGTGCCAGCAGCCCCTCCCCGGGGGAGCTGTTTTTT

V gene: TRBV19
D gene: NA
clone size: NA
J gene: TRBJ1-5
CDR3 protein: CASLRTGSNQPQHF
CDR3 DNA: TGTGCCAGCCTTCGAACAGGTAGCAATCAGCCCCAGCATTTT

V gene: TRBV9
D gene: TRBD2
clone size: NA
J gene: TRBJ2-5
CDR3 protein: CASSVASGGAETQYF
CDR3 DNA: TGTGCCAGCAGCGTAGCTAGCGGGGGGGCCGAGACCCAGTACTTC

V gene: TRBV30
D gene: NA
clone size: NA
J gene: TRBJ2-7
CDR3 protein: CAWRGTPPYEQYF
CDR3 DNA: TGTGCCTGGAGGGGGACTCCTCCCTACGAGCAGTACTTC

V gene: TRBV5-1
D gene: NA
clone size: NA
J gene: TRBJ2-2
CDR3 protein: CASSLPPVGRNTGELFF
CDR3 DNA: TGCGCCAGCAGCCTGCCTCCCGTGGGCAGGAACACCGGGGAGCTGTTTTTT

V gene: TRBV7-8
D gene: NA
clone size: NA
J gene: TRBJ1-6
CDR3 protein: CASSRTELTPLHF
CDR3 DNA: TGTGCCAGCAGCCGGACAGAACTTACACCCCTCCACTTT

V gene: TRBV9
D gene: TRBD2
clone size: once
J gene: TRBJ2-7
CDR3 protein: CASSVVGGSSIYEQYF
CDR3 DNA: TGTGCCAGCAGCGTAGTGGGAGGGTCATCGATATACGAGCAGTACTTC

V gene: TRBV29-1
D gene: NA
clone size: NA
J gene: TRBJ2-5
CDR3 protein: CSAGRHQEETQYF
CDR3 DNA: TGCAGCGCCGGACGTCATCAGGAGGAGACCCAGTACTTC

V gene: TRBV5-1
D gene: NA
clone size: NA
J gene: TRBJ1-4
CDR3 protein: CASSRTGVNEKLFF
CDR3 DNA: TGCGCCAGCAGCAGGACGGGAGTGAATGAAAAACTGTTTTTT

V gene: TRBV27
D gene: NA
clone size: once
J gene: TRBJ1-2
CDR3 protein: CASSLSGGSGYTF
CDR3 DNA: TGTGCCAGCAGTTTAAGTGGCGGCAGTGGCTACACCTTC

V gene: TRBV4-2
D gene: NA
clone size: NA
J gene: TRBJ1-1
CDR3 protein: CASSQDLGRTTNTEAFF
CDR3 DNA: TGTGCCAGCAGCCAAGATTTGGGACGGACCACGAACACTGAAGCTTTCTTT

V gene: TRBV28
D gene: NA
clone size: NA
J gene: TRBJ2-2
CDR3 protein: CASSDRRTGELFF
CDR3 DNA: TGTGCCAGCAGCGACAGGAGGACCGGGGAGCTGTTTTTT